The T cell receptor beta chain under discussion was sequenced for a study of cytomegalovirus exposure and HLA in healthy donors. PCR used 60 Vbeta primers and 13 Jbeta primers. The data were produced by immunoSEQ multiplex PCR, yet TCRdb's version contains in-frame clones alone and is incomplete. The data contain around 67,000 clones, around 61% of them seen just once; the ten biggest clones take up 3% to 3.5%. The clonotype was recovered from a woman aged 45-59 years in good health and CMV-seronegative. The sample taken for sequencing was PBMCs.

This CDR3 reads CASSLETSADTQYF. The CDR3 DNA follows: TGTGCCAGCAGCTTAGAAACTAGTGCCGATACGCAGTATTTT. The chain carries TRBV7-9 and TRBJ2-3; weak D call: TRBD2 (5 bases). CDR1 is SEHNR and CDR2 is FQNEAQ in the germline V gene (reference sequence). V gave up 1 base and J gave up 6 bases, with 11 bases separating them. There are 14 residues in the CDR3.